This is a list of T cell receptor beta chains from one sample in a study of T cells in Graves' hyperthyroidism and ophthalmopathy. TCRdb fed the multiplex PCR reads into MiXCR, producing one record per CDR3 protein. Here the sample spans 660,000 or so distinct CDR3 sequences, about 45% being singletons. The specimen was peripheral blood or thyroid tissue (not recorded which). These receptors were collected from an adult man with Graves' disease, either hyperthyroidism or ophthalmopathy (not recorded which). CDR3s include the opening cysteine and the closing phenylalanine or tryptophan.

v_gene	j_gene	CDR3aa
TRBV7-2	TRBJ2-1	CASSPTSGRLDEQFF
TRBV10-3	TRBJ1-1	CASSWAGTPEAFF
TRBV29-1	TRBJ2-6	CSAGRGRGGANVLTF
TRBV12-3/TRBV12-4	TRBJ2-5	CASRPGPGVQETQYF
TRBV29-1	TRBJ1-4	CSVEDGTGGEKLFF
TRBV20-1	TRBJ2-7	CSAREPTDGGSGSDYEQYF
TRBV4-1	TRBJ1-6	CASSQIDRAGNSPLHF
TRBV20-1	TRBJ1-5	CSAPPGLGQPQHF
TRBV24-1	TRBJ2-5	CATSEGRGAETQYF
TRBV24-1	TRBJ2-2	CATSDSPGQEDTGELFF
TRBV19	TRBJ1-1	CASSILLTKRSTEAFF
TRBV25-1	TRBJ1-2	CASSPSSASNYGYTF
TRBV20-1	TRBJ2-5	CSARDLSGGGEETQYF
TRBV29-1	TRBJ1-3	CSFYSWPVGNTIYF
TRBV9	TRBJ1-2	CASSDPPGRGHTF
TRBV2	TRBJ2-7	CASSYGPPQDSYEQYF
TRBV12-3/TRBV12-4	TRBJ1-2	CASSLGGTANYGYTF
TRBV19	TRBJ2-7	CASSIQGGYEQYF
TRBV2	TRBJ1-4	CASRMGAQEKLFF
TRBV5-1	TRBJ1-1	CASSLSQAANTEAFF
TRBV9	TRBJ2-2	CASSTTAGTSVGELFF
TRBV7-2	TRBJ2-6	CASSQTGRYGANVLTF
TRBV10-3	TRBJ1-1	CASSAKVVNTEAFF
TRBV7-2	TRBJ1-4	CASSLSMGKLFF
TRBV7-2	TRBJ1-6	CASSATGGGNSPLHF
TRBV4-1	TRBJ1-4	CASSQDILPGEKLFF
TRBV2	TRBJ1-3	CASTFSANTIYF
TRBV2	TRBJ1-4	CASSDRAREKLFF
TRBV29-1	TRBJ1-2	CSVDPHGYTF
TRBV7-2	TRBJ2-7	CASSWDYYEQYF
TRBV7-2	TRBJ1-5	CASSQDMVPRGQPQHF
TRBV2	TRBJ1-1	CASRRGGGETEAFF
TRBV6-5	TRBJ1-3	CASSFSTGGGNTIYF
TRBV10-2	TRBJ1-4	CASSFTTERTEKLFF
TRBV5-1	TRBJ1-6	CASSFDSYNSPLHF
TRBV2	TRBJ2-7	CASSGGFGTDPSYEQYF
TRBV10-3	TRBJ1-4	CAISDHRQENEKLFF
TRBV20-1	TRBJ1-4	CSAEDRANEKLFF
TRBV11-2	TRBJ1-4	CASSDRDQEKLFF